The next 25 T cell receptor beta chains were all read from a single sample in a study of Ad26.COV2.S vaccination and SARS-CoV-2 variants. Data came from immunoSEQ multiplex PCR; TCRdb stores just in-frame clones and leaves some out. Among about 410,000 clones, 70% to 90% were seen once, and the ten largest hold approximately 3.7%. The treatment is: 19 received Ad26.COV2.S at low or high dose, single or two shots; five or six received placebo; per-sample allocation not given. Each sample was drawn 63 days after the first injection (of vaccine or placebo). This material consisted of peripheral blood, taken in a trial of Ad26.COV2.S vaccine versus placebo. These receptor sequences come from a person between 18 and 65 years old who received the Ad26.COV2.S COVID-19 vaccine or a placebo.

The rearrangement joins TRBV4-1 to TRBJ1-2, with D perhaps TRBD1 (5 bases). The germline V gene has CDR1 MGHRA and CDR2 YSYEKL. Trimming removed 2 bases at V and 1 base at J, with 14 bases between. CDR3 length equals 16 residues. CDR3 sequence (DNA): TGCGCCAGCAGCCAAATGAGGGGAAGACTTAACTATGGCTACACCTTC. It codes for CASSQMRGRLNYGYTF.

The chain combines TRBV10-3 with TRBJ2-1, with TRBD1 identical over 10 bases. CDR3 size: 12 residues. From germline, CDR1 is ENHRY and CDR2 SYGVKD. The V gene end was trimmed by 10 bases and the J gene end by 5 bases; junction bases not matched to a gene: 2. In nucleotides, the CDR3 is TGTGCCACCGGGACAGGGGACAATGAGCAGTTCTTC. Its protein product is CATGTGDNEQFF.

The gene calls are TRBV6-5 and TRBJ2-7; 8 nucleotides align to TRBD1. V trimming: 6 bases; J trimming: 2 bases; junction bases outside the gene matches: 6. Per the germline V gene, CDR1 is MNHEY and CDR2 is SVGAGI. The CDR3 extends over 14 amino acids. The CDR3 loop is CASSRGTGPYEQYF. CDR3 sequence (DNA): TGTGCCAGCAGCCGGGGGACAGGTCCCTACGAGCAGTACTTC.

This sequence joins TRBV5-4 and TRBJ2-7; weak D call: TRBD1 (6 bases). The V end was cut by 4 bases, the J end by 0 bases, with 14 bases between. Germline V gives CDR1 SGHNT, CDR2 YYREEE (reference sequence). This CDR3 comprises 15 residues. The CDR3 DNA sequence: TGTGCCAGCAGCGCCCCGGGACAACTCTCCTACGAGCAGTACTTC. Its translation: CASSAPGQLSYEQYF. The variable domain in full, completed from reference TRBV5-4 and TRBJ2-7, reads ETGVTQSPTHLIKTRGQQVTLRCSSQSGHNTVSWYQQALGQGPQFIFQYYREEENGRGNFPPRFSGLQFPNYSSELNVNALELDDSALYLCASSAPGQLSYEQYFGPGTRLTVT.

The rearrangement joins TRBV7-9 to TRBJ1-2; TRBD1 is a possible D gene (5 bases). This CDR3 is built from 15 residues. Germline CDR1 SEHNR, CDR2 FQNEAQ (reference sequence). Trimming stripped 5 bases from V and 8 bases from J, with 21 bases between. The CDR3 spells CASSTGTLRAEGYTF. CDR3 sequence (DNA): TGTGCCAGCAGCACTGGGACTTTGCGAGCGGAGGGCTACACCTTC.

The sample holds a few counts of this clone. The V call is TRBV2, the J call TRBJ1-6, with D hard to call. CDR3 length equals 15 residues. Germline V gives CDR1 SNHLY, CDR2 FYNNEI. V was pared by 1 base and J by 4 bases, with 8 bases between. The CDR3 DNA is TGTGCCAGCAGTGAAGAAGGGCTGTATAATTCACCCCTCCACTTT. Protein sequence: CASSEEGLYNSPLHF.

This clone was seen once. The rearrangement joins TRBV6-5 to TRBJ2-2, with 7 positions matching TRBD1. Germline CDR1 reads MNHEY; CDR2 reads SVGAGI. Trimming at V came to 4 bases and at J to 2 bases, leaving 4 bases not matched to a gene. The CDR3 has 15 residues. In nucleotides, the CDR3 is TGTGCCAGCAGTTCGGACAGGATCAACACCGGGGAGCTGTTTTTT. The encoded protein is CASSSDRINTGELFF.

The chain carries TRBV11-2 and TRBJ1-6, with 9 positions matching TRBD1. Germline-derived CDR1 and CDR2 are SGHAT and FQNNGV. V was clipped by 1 base and J by 5 bases; unmatched bases: 6. CDR3 size: 17 residues. This chain's CDR3 is CASSLGQGGSHNSPLHF. The CDR3 region has the DNA TGTGCCAGCAGCTTAGGACAGGGGGGGTCCCATAATTCACCCCTCCACTTT.

This clone was picked up a small number of times. The chain is built from TRBV6-5 and TRBJ1-2, with 7 bases identical to TRBD1. The CDR3 contains 14 residues. Germline V gene lookup returns CDR1 MNHEY and CDR2 SVGAGI. Losses at the gene ends were 4 bases for V and 10 bases for J; bases not matched to a gene: 12. CDR3 loop: CASSFVGGTAAYTF. The CDR3 DNA reads TGTGCCAGCAGTTTTGTTGGGGGGACAGCAGCCTACACCTTC.

The chain carries TRBV3-1 (or the pseudogene TRBV3-2) and TRBJ2-1; the match to TRBD2 covers 9 bases. Germline lookup yields CDR1 LGHDT and CDR2 YNNKEL (reference sequence). V was clipped by 1 base and J by 9 bases; unmatched bases: 7. The CDR3 has 15 amino acids. The CDR3 loop reads CASSQGVSGGFEQFF. The CDR3 bases are TGTGCCAGCAGCCAAGGAGTTAGCGGGGGTTTTGAGCAGTTCTTC.

This chain connects TRBV5-4 to TRBJ2-3; 10 positions match TRBD1. CDR1 and CDR2 from the germline V gene are SGHNT and YYREEE (reference sequence). The junction had 8 bases not matched to a gene; V was cut back by 2 bases and J by 5 bases. There are 16 residues in the CDR3. CDR3 DNA sequence: TGTGCCAGCAGCTTCGGGTCGACAGGGGGCGGAGATACGCAGTATTTT. Its protein product is CASSFGSTGGGDTQYF.

A remark on this clone: One end of the junction does not line up with germline, which may come from a read error. The rearrangement links TRBV5-4 to TRBJ1-2; D might be TRBD1 (5 bases). The germline V gene has CDR1 SGHNT and CDR2 YYREEE (reference sequence). The CDR3 length is 13 residues. The CDR3 sequence: CASSLDRFELRRF. As DNA, the CDR3 is TGTGCCAGCAGCTTGGACAGGTTTGAATTGCGAAGGTTC.

This rearrangement joins TRBV3-1 (or the pseudogene TRBV3-2) to TRBJ2-1; TRBD1 aligns across 7 bases. This CDR3 comprises 17 residues. The ends lost 4 bases at V and 5 bases at J; junction bases unmatched: 14. Germline V gives CDR1 LGHDT, CDR2 YNNKEL (reference sequence). The CDR3 DNA sequence: TGTGCCAGCAGCCGAGCAGCATTGGCAGGGGGAAACAATGAGCAGTTCTTC. Translating gives CASSRAALAGGNNEQFF.

The chain uses TRBV7-9 and TRBJ1-4, with D possibly TRBD1 on 6 matching bases. The CDR3 is 16 residues long. Trimming took off 0 bases at V and 2 bases at J, with 10 bases between the two ends. Germline assignment: CDR1 SEHNR and CDR2 FQNEAQ (reference sequence). CDR3 amino acids: CASSLAGGATNEKLFF. CDR3 sequence (DNA): TGTGCCAGCAGCTTAGCTGGGGGGGCGACTAATGAAAAACTGTTTTTT.

This clone was counted a single time. This rearrangement joins TRBV19 to TRBJ2-3; D remains unclear. The CDR3 contains 14 residues. Germline values: CDR1 LNHDA, CDR2 SQIVND (reference sequence). Trimming left V 3 bases short and J 0 bases short, with 7 bases between. The CDR3 DNA follows: TGTGCCAGTAGTATGCCCACTAGCACAGATACGCAGTATTTT. This translates into CASSMPTSTDTQYF.

This rearrangement joins TRBV5-4 to TRBJ2-5; D may be TRBD1 (6 bases). There are 14 residues in the CDR3. Trimming took off 4 bases at V and 7 bases at J, with 17 bases between the two ends. Per germline, CDR1 SGHNT and CDR2 YYREEE (reference sequence). The DNA for the CDR3 is TGTGCCAGCAGCCTACAACAGGGCCCAGGGACCCAGTACTTC. It specifies CASSLQQGPGTQYF.

This chain connects TRBV6-1 to TRBJ2-5, with TRBD2 matching 14 bases. Losses at the gene ends were 1 base for V and 4 bases for J; bases not matched to a gene: 8. The CDR3 spans 18 residues. CDR1 and CDR2 from the germline V gene are MNHNS and SASEGT. CDR3 in amino acids: CASSEVRKTSGGGETQYF. The DNA of the CDR3 is TGTGCCAGCAGTGAAGTCCGTAAGACTAGCGGGGGGGGAGAGACCCAGTACTTC.

The rearrangement joins TRBV7-2 to TRBJ2-5, with 8 nucleotides matching TRBD1. Per the germline V gene, CDR1 is SGHTA and CDR2 is FQGNSA. V shed 4 bases, J shed 3 bases, and the junction held 4 bases outside the gene matches. The CDR3 contains 14 residues. The CDR3 here is CASSWTGLEETQYF. The CDR3 DNA follows: TGTGCCAGCAGCTGGACAGGGCTTGAAGAGACCCAGTACTTC.

V is TRBV5-4 and J is TRBJ1-1; TRBD1 agrees at 7 bases. The length of the CDR3 is 15 residues. The germline V gene has CDR1 SGHNT and CDR2 YYREEE (reference sequence). The junction had 8 bases not matched to a gene; V was cut back by 3 bases and J by 3 bases. The CDR3 loop is CASSSEMGQYTEAFF. The DNA of the CDR3 is TGTGCCAGCAGCTCTGAAATGGGACAGTACACTGAAGCTTTCTTT. Full variable domain (remainder filled in from reference TRBV5-4 and TRBJ1-1): ETGVTQSPTHLIKTRGQQVTLRCSSQSGHNTVSWYQQALGQGPQFIFQYYREEENGRGNFPPRFSGLQFPNYSSELNVNALELDDSALYLCASSSEMGQYTEAFFGQGTRLTVV.

This clone turned up a few times. The chain recombines TRBV5-4 with TRBJ2-5; D ambiguous. The CDR3 has 15 amino acids. Germline CDR1 SGHNT, CDR2 YYREEE (reference sequence). V shed 3 bases and J shed 5 bases, with 17 bases lying between them. The CDR3 sequence: CASSSKQRPQETQYF. The CDR3 region has the DNA TGTGCCAGCAGCTCGAAACAAAGACCCCAGGAGACCCAGTACTTC.

This rearrangement joins TRBV25-1 to TRBJ2-7; D is tentatively TRBD1 or TRBD2 (5 bases each). Trimming shortened V by 4 bases and J by 6 bases, and 19 bases separated the two germline ends. The V gene's germline CDR1 is MGHDK and CDR2 SYGVNS. The CDR3 covers 15 residues. The CDR3 here is CASSVWDPAHSEQYF. The CDR3 bases are TGTGCCAGCAGTGTTTGGGACCCAGCCCACTCCGAGCAGTACTTC.

The gene calls are TRBV7-9 and TRBJ1-1; no firm D call. From germline, CDR1 is SEHNR and CDR2 FQNEAQ (reference sequence). The CDR3 is 12 residues long. Trimming took 9 bases from V and 5 from J, leaving 13 bases between them. In DNA, the CDR3 is TGTGCCAGTTGGCGGGAGGTTACTGAAGCTTTCTTT. Protein product: CASWREVTEAFF. The full variable domain, in which reference TRBV7-9 and TRBJ1-1 provide the parts outside the CDR3, is DTGVSQNPRHKITKRGQNVTFRCDPISEHNRLYWYRQTLGQGPEFLTYFQNEAQLEKSRLLSDRFSAERPKGSFSTLEIQRTEQGDSAMYLCASWREVTEAFFGQGTRLTVV.

The chain employs TRBV5-4 and TRBJ2-5, with 11 bases matching TRBD2. The CDR3 covers 16 residues. Germline assignment: CDR1 SGHNT and CDR2 YYREEE (reference sequence). V dropped 0 bases and J dropped 2; count of bases not matched to a gene: 3. CDR3 in DNA: TGTGCCAGCAGCTTGGGTGCTAGCGGGGGGCAAGAGACCCAGTACTTC. It is translated as CASSLGASGGQETQYF.

The V call is TRBV7-2, the J call TRBJ2-1; 9 positions agree with TRBD2. Germline V gene lookup returns CDR1 SGHTA and CDR2 FQGNSA. The CDR3 contains 15 residues. J was trimmed by 9 bases and V by 1 base; bases with no gene match: 7. The CDR3: CASSLGTGLAFEQFF. CDR3 DNA: TGTGCCAGCAGCTTAGGGACGGGACTAGCATTTGAGCAGTTCTTC.

This CDR3 is CASSQASPDRGHHEQFF. CDR3 DNA sequence: TGTGCCAGCAGCCAGGCATCGCCCGACAGGGGTCACCATGAGCAGTTCTTC. This chain links TRBV3-1 (or the pseudogene TRBV3-2) with TRBJ2-1; TRBD1 aligns across 8 bases. After removal of 3 bases from V and 8 bases from J, the junction contained 15 bases not matched to a gene. Looked up from germline, CDR1 is LGHDT and CDR2 is YNNKEL (reference sequence). The CDR3 is 17 residues long.